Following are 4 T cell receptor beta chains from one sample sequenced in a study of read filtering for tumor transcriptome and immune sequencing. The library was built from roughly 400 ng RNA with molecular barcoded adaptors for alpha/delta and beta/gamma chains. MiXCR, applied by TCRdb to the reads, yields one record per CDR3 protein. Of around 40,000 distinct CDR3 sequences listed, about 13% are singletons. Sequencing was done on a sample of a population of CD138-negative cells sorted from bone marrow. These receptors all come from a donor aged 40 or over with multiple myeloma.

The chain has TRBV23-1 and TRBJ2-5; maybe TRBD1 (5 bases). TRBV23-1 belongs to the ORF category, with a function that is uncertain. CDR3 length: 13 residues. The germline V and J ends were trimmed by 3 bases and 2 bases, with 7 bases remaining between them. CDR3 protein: CASSHRQQETQYF. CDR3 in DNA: TGCGCCAGCAGTCATCGACAGCAAGAGACCCAGTACTTC.

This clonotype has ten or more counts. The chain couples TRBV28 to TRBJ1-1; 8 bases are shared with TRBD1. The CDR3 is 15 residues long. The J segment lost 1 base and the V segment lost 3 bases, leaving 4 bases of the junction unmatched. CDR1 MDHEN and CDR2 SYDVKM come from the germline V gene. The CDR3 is CASSFQGAGNTEAFF. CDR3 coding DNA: TGTGCCAGCAGTTTCCAGGGGGCTGGGAACACTGAAGCTTTCTTT.

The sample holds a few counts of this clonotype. CDR3 residues: CASSLRFNTDTQYF. The CDR3 region has the DNA TGTGCCAGCAGCCTTAGATTCAACACAGATACGCAGTATTTT. The chain links TRBV7-2 to TRBJ2-3; no clear D gene. V was clipped by 5 bases and J by 2 bases, with 11 bases between them. This CDR3 contains 14 residues. CDR1 is SGHTA, CDR2 FQGNSA, per germline.

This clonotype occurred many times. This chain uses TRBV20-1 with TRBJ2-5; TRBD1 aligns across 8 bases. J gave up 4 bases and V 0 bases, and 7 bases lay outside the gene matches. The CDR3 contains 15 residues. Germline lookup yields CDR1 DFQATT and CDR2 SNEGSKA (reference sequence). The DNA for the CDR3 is TGCAGTGCTAGAGATCCCCAGGGGGCCGGAGAGACCCAGTACTTC. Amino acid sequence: CSARDPQGAGETQYF.